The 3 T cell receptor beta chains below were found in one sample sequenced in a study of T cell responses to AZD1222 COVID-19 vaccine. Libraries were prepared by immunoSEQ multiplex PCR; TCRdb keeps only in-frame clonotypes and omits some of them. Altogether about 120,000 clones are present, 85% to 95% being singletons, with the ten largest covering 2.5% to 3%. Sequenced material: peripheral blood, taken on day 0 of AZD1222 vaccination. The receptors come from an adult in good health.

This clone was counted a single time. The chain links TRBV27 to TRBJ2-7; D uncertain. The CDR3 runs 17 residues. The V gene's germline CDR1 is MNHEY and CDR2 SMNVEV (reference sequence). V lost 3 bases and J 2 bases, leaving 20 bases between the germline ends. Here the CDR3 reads CASSFSNRALRAYEQYF. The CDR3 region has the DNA TGTGCCAGCAGTTTCTCGAACCGGGCCTTGCGAGCCTACGAGCAGTACTTC.

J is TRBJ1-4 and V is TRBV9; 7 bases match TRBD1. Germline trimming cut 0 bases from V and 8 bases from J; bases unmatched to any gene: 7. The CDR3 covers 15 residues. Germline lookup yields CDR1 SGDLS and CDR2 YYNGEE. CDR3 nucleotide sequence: TGTGCCAGCAGCGTAGGGGAGGGGGCAAGGGAAAAACTGTTTTTT. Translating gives CASSVGEGAREKLFF. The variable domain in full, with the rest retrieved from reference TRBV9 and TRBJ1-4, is DSGVTQTPKHLITATGQRVTLRCSPRSGDLSVYWYQQSLDQGLQFLIQYYNGEERAKGNILERFSAQQFPDLHSELNLSSLELGDSALYFCASSVGEGAREKLFFGSGTQLSVL.

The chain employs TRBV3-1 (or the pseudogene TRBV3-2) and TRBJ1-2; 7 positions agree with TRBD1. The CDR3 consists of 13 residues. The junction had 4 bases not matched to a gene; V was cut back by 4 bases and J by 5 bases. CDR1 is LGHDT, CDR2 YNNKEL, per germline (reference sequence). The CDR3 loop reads CASSPGTVYGYTF. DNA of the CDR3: TGTGCCAGCAGCCCTGGGACAGTGTATGGCTACACCTTC.